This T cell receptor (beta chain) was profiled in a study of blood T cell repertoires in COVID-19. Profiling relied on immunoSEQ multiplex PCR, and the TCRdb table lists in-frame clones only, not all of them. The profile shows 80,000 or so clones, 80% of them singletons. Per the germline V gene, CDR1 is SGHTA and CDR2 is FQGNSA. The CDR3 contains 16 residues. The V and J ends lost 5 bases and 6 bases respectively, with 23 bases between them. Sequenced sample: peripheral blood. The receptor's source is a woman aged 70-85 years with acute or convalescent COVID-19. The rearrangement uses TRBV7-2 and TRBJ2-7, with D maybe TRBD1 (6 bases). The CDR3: CASSLYGQSSWGEQYF. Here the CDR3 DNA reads TGTGCCAGCAGCCTGTACGGACAGTCTTCGTGGGGCGAGCAGTACTTC. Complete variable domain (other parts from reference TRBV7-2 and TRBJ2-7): GAGVSQSPSNKVTEKGKDVELRCDPISGHTALYWYRQSLGQGLEFLIYFQGNSAPDKSGLPSDRFSAERTGGSVSTLTIQRTQQEDSAVYLCASSLYGQSSWGEQYFGPGTRLTVT.